This T cell receptor (beta chain) was documented in a study of T cell repertoires in cytomegalovirus infection. This clonotype was counted only a few times. The target antigen is unknown. This CDR3 has 16 amino acids. V lost 7 bases and J lost 3; bases outside the gene matches: 12. CDR1 WSHSY and CDR2 SAAADI come from the germline V gene. TCRdb analysed the reads with MiXCR anew, one entry per CDR3 protein. The table has roughly 570,000 distinct CDR3 sequences, around 40% seen once. The clonotype originates from a human donor in good health (CMV status not recorded). Some clones in this sample may be carry-over from other donors' samples. The V gene is TRBV10-2, the J gene TRBJ2-7, with TRBD2 identical over 10 bases. Sequencing was performed on cultured PBMCs, taken from culture after CMV antigen stimulation. The chain's CDR3 is CASTKSGRGGFYEQYF. CDR3 in DNA: TGCGCCAGCACCAAAAGCGGGAGGGGTGGCTTCTACGAGCAGTACTTC.